The clone carrying this T cell receptor beta chain came up a few times. Its target is unknown. This record comes from a study of breast tumors, draining lymph nodes, adjacent tissues. Study-wide findings and caveats: Tumor repertoires ranked between lymph nodes and nontumor tissue in diversity, with V and J gene preferences. Findings are consistent with lymph node origin and intratumoral expansion of most tumor T cells. The lymph node origin of tumor T cells was framed as consistent with a hypothesis, not demonstrated.

Breast cancer patients provided tissue from their axillary draining lymph nodes. One entry per CDR3 protein results from TCRdb running MiXCR on the multiplex PCR reads. The table records fewer than 200,000 distinct CDR3 sequences, approximately 30% of them present only once. The TCR originated in a female donor with breast cancer. Some clones in this sample may be carry-over from other donors' samples. Source material: axillary lymph node tissue.

The CDR3 nucleotides read TGTGCCAGCAGCCGGAAGTGGAGGGGCGCCCACGAGCAGTACTTC. This gives the protein CASSRKWRGAHEQYF. The chain links TRBV3-1 to TRBJ2-7, with a tentative D call TRBD2 (6 bases). Between the trimmed V and J ends, which lost 4 bases and 5 bases, there was a span of 18 bases. The CDR3 sequence is 15 residues long. Germline assignment: CDR1 LGHDT and CDR2 YNNKEL (reference sequence).